What follows are 26 T cell receptor beta chains derived from one specimen sequenced in a study of OX40 agonist ivuxolimab in advanced cancers. Data came from immunoSEQ multiplex PCR; TCRdb stores just in-frame clones and leaves some out. The sample includes some 77,000 clones, more than 80% seen only once; the top ten take 4.8%. Sequenced material: CD4+ or CD8+ T cells sorted from blood, taken in a trial of the OX40 agonist ivuxolimab. These receptors all stem from an adult with an advanced solid tumor such as melanoma, head and neck, liver or kidney cancer.

The J gene is TRBJ2-6, the V gene TRBV5-4; D is undetermined. Germline values: CDR1 SGHNT, CDR2 YYREEE (reference sequence). The CDR3 covers 14 residues. V was trimmed by 4 bases and J by 4 bases, leaving 9 bases between them. The CDR3 region has the DNA TGTGCCAGCAGCCCGTTTGGCGGGGCCAACGTCCTGACTTTC. Protein product: CASSPFGGANVLTF. The full variable domain, its missing parts supplied by reference TRBV5-4 and TRBJ2-6, is ETGVTQSPTHLIKTRGQQVTLRCSSQSGHNTVSWYQQALGQGPQFIFQYYREEENGRGNFPPRFSGLQFPNYSSELNVNALELDDSALYLCASSPFGGANVLTFGAGSRLTVL.

This rearrangement joins TRBV28 to TRBJ1-2; D may be TRBD1 (6 bases). The CDR3 totals 15 residues. Germline lookup yields CDR1 MDHEN and CDR2 SYDVKM. V lost 2 bases and J lost 5, with 15 bases in between. CDR3 in amino acids: CASSLVPQGAYGYTF. In DNA form, the CDR3 reads TGTGCCAGCAGTTTAGTCCCACAGGGTGCATATGGCTACACCTTC.

The V gene is TRBV7-3, the J gene TRBJ1-1, with unresolved D. From germline, CDR1 is SGHTA and CDR2 FQGTGA. V lost 5 bases and J lost 4, with 11 bases in between. The CDR3 runs to 13 residues. Written as DNA, the CDR3 is TGTGCCAGCAGCCCCCTTTATGGCACTGAAGCTTTCTTT. Protein sequence: CASSPLYGTEAFF.

The V and J genes are TRBV7-9 and TRBJ1-1; TRBD1 might be the D (5 bases). The germline V gene has CDR1 SEHNR and CDR2 FQNEAQ (reference sequence). The CDR3 loop spans 16 amino acids. Between the trimmed V and J ends, which lost 5 bases and 3 bases, there was a span of 19 bases. CDR3 region: CASSVTRGLSDTEAFF. The DNA for the CDR3 is TGTGCCAGCAGCGTAACAAGGGGCCTCTCTGACACTGAAGCTTTCTTT.

V and J are TRBV11-2 and TRBJ1-2; 7 nucleotides match TRBD1. CDR1 is SGHAT, CDR2 FQNNGV, per germline. V lost 8 bases, J lost 6 bases, and 6 bases stayed unmatched. The CDR3 is 12 amino acids. In DNA form, the CDR3 reads TGTGCCAGCTCCAGACAGGGCAATGGCTACACCTTC. Its protein is CASSRQGNGYTF.

The chain recombines TRBV28 with TRBJ1-4; D not certain. The V and J ends lost 8 bases and 0 bases respectively, with 10 bases between them. Germline V lookup: CDR1 MDHEN, CDR2 SYDVKM. The CDR3 has 14 residues. CDR3 DNA: TGTGCCAGCTACCAGAGCGCAACTAATGAAAAACTGTTTTTT. Translated, it gives CASYQSATNEKLFF.

V is TRBV11-3 and J is TRBJ2-1; D is uncertain. Between the trimmed V and J ends, which lost 5 bases and 9 bases, there was a span of 11 bases. Germline V gene lookup returns CDR1 SGHNT and CDR2 YENEEA. The CDR3 has 12 residues. CDR3 sequence: CASSASKLEQFF. CDR3 nucleotide sequence: TGTGCCAGCAGCGCCAGTAAACTTGAGCAGTTCTTC.

To note about this clone: The DNA is left out, because the CDR3 cannot be placed on it with certainty; the CDR3 is given as TCRdb lists it. The chain has TRBV6-6 and TRBJ2-7; the table assigns TRBD2, which was not confirmed against the DNA. CDR1 MNHNY and CDR2 SVGAGI come from the germline V gene (reference sequence). The CDR3 is made up of 16 amino acids, end residues included. CDR3 residues: CASSSSTAGGYYEQYF.

The rearrangement uses TRBV6-6 and TRBJ2-3, with 7 bases identical to TRBD2. The CDR3 consists of 13 residues. Germline loops: CDR1 MNHNY, CDR2 SVGAGI (reference sequence). V dropped 5 bases and J dropped 3; count of bases not matched to a gene: 2. Here the CDR3 reads CASSNGGTDTQYF. CDR3 DNA: TGTGCCAGCAGTAACGGGGGGACAGATACGCAGTATTTT.

V is TRBV5-8 and J is TRBJ2-6; no clear D gene. Germline V gives CDR1 SGHTS, CDR2 YDEGEE. The V gene lost 2 bases and the J gene lost 3 bases, with 12 bases spanning the gap. This CDR3 has 16 residues. This CDR3 is CASSLAPQVGANVLTF. CDR3 DNA: TGTGCCAGCAGCTTAGCTCCCCAGGTTGGGGCCAACGTCCTGACTTTC.

This chain links TRBV28 with TRBJ2-3; a weak D match, TRBD2 (6 bases). Germline V gene data show CDR1 as MDHEN and CDR2 as SYDVKM. V was trimmed by 8 bases and J by 5 bases, leaving 17 bases between them. The CDR3 sequence is 14 residues long. The CDR3 coding sequence is TGTGCCAGCTCTTCTGGGGGGAGTGTAGATACGCAGTATTTT. Translating it yields CASSSGGSVDTQYF.

The V gene is TRBV9, the J gene TRBJ1-2; D unresolved. The V end lost 0 bases, the J end lost 0 bases, and 3 bases lay between the germline ends. Germline assignment: CDR1 SGDLS and CDR2 YYNGEE. The CDR3 loop spans 13 amino acids. CDR3 residues: CASSVDANYGYTF. DNA for the CDR3: TGTGCCAGCAGCGTAGACGCTAACTATGGCTACACCTTC. The entire variable domain, with the rest obtained from reference TRBV9 and TRBJ1-2, is as follows: DSGVTQTPKHLITATGQRVTLRCSPRSGDLSVYWYQQSLDQGLQFLIQYYNGEERAKGNILERFSAQQFPDLHSELNLSSLELGDSALYFCASSVDANYGYTFGSGTRLTVV.

J is TRBJ1-1 and V is TRBV19, with a tentative D call TRBD1 (5 bases). Trimming shortened V by 2 bases and J by 6 bases, and 16 bases separated the two germline ends. CDR3 length: 15 residues. The germline CDR1 and CDR2 sequences are LNHDA and SQIVND (reference sequence). The CDR3 sequence: CASSIRFQGRPEAFF. For the CDR3, the DNA is TGTGCCAGTAGTATAAGGTTCCAGGGACGCCCTGAAGCTTTCTTT.

The chain carries TRBV20-1 and TRBJ2-5; D unresolved. Trimming cost V 5 bases and J 2 bases, with 3 bases left between them. Looked up from germline, CDR1 is DFQATT and CDR2 is SNEGSKA (reference sequence). This CDR3 has 10 amino acids. For the CDR3, the DNA is TGCAGTGCTTCGCAAGAGACCCAGTACTTC. Amino acids: CSASQETQYF.

The V gene is TRBV4-3, the J gene TRBJ2-3; D is unresolved. CDR1 and CDR2 from the germline V gene are LGHNA and YSLEER. The CDR3 consists of 15 residues. V lost 0 bases, J lost 1 base, and 8 bases lay in between. CDR3 in amino acids: CASSQETARTDTQYF. The CDR3 nucleotides are TGCGCCAGCAGCCAAGAGACGGCCCGCACAGATACGCAGTATTTT.

The chain carries TRBV30 and TRBJ2-7; TRBD2 matches 7 bases. J was trimmed by 0 bases and V by 2 bases; bases with no gene match: 4. In germline, CDR1 is GTSNPN, CDR2 SVGIG (reference sequence). The CDR3 is made up of 14 amino acids. CDR3 nucleotide sequence: TGTGCCTGGAGTATCGGGGGGTACTCCTACGAGCAGTACTTC. Translation gives CAWSIGGYSYEQYF.

The chain uses TRBV28 and TRBJ2-7, with no clear D. The CDR3 runs to 11 residues. The V gene lost 5 bases and the J gene lost 4 bases, with 6 bases spanning the gap. CDR1 MDHEN and CDR2 SYDVKM come from the germline V gene. The CDR3 protein is CASSPQYEQYF. CDR3 DNA sequence: TGTGCCAGCAGTCCGCAGTACGAGCAGTACTTC.

V usage is TRBV7-4 and J usage is TRBJ2-7; D remains ambiguous. Trimming took 6 bases from V and 6 from J, leaving 12 bases between them. The CDR3 consists of 12 residues. The V gene's germline CDR1 is SGHVT and CDR2 SQSDAQ. The chain's CDR3 is CASRVELCEQYF. In DNA form, the CDR3 reads TGTGCCAGCAGGGTCGAGCTCTGCGAGCAGTACTTC.

J is TRBJ2-1 and V is TRBV7-2; weak D call: TRBD2 (5 bases). Germline CDR1 is SGHTA and CDR2 is FQGNSA. Trimming left V 3 bases short and J 0 bases short, with 6 bases between. The CDR3 has 14 residues. The CDR3 sequence is CASSFSGSYNEQFF. In DNA form, the CDR3 reads TGTGCCAGCAGCTTCAGCGGCTCCTACAATGAGCAGTTCTTC. The whole variable domain, remainder taken from reference TRBV7-2 and TRBJ2-1, is GAGVSQSPSNKVTEKGKDVELRCDPISGHTALYWYRQSLGQGLEFLIYFQGNSAPDKSGLPSDRFSAERTGGSVSTLTIQRTQQEDSAVYLCASSFSGSYNEQFFGPGTRLTVL.

The chain has TRBV19 and TRBJ2-5; TRBD2 aligns across 13 bases. CDR3 length: 18 amino acids. Trimming took 4 bases from V and 5 from J; bases not matched to a gene: 13. The V gene's germline CDR1 is LNHDA and CDR2 SQIVND (reference sequence). CDR3 nucleotides: TGTGCCAGTAGTAGAGGACTAGCGGGAGTAGGCGCTGGGGAGACCCAGTACTTC. Protein product: CASSRGLAGVGAGETQYF.

The chain joins TRBV5-5 to TRBJ2-7; no definite D call. Germline V gene lookup returns CDR1 SGHKS and CDR2 YYEKEE (reference sequence). The CDR3 sequence is 15 residues long. V lost 4 bases and J lost 4, with 18 bases in between. CDR3 protein: CASSRTATLGYEQYF. DNA of the CDR3: TGTGCCAGCAGCCGGACCGCGACCCTAGGGTACGAGCAGTACTTC.

The chain carries TRBV2 and TRBJ1-2, with D hard to call. V lost 6 bases to trimming and J lost 8 bases, with 16 bases between them. The CDR3 extends over 13 amino acids. Per the germline V gene, CDR1 is SNHLY and CDR2 is FYNNEI. In nucleotides, the CDR3 is TGTGCCAGCAGGGCGATCACTTTGGGGGGCTACACCTTC. Translation: CASRAITLGGYTF.

The gene calls are TRBV5-1 and TRBJ1-4; possible D gene TRBD1, 6 bases. The CDR3 spans 14 residues. Germline V CDR1 and CDR2: SGHRS, YFSETQ. V lost 1 base to trimming and J lost 5 bases, with 9 bases between them. CDR3 in amino acids: CASSLQGTNEKLFF. DNA for the CDR3: TGCGCCAGCAGCTTGCAGGGGACAAATGAAAAACTGTTTTTT.

This clone came up once. The gene calls are TRBV7-2 and TRBJ1-5; tentatively, D is TRBD1 (5 bases). Looked up from germline, CDR1 is SGHTA and CDR2 is FQGNSA. The V and J ends lost 5 bases and 3 bases respectively, with 8 bases between them. The CDR3 contains 13 residues. The CDR3: CASSPDNNQPQHF. The CDR3 DNA reads TGTGCCAGCAGCCCGGACAACAATCAGCCCCAGCATTTT.

The J gene is TRBJ1-1, the V gene TRBV30; D perhaps matches TRBD1 (5 bases). Germline V gene sequence: CDR1 GTSNPN, CDR2 SVGIG (reference sequence). The ends were cut back, 8 bases at V and 0 bases at J, with 13 bases in the middle. The CDR3 contains 13 residues. This CDR3 reads CAGDGGMNTEAFF. The CDR3 DNA sequence: TGTGCCGGGGATGGGGGAATGAACACTGAAGCTTTCTTT.

This sequence joins TRBV5-1 and TRBJ2-7; a possible D gene is TRBD1 (6 bases). The CDR3 extends over 13 amino acids. Germline V CDR1 and CDR2: SGHRS, YFSETQ. V was trimmed by 3 bases and J by 4 bases, leaving 11 bases between them. For the CDR3, the DNA is TGCGCCAGCAGCTACACAGGGATTTACGAGCAGTACTTC. This sequence encodes CASSYTGIYEQYF.